This paragraph covers one T cell receptor beta chain sequence. What it recognizes is unknown. The length of the CDR3 is 14 residues. CDR1 and CDR2 (germline): ENHRY, SYGVKD. The V and J ends lost 3 bases and 7 bases respectively, with 10 bases between them. It was cDNA, reverse transcribed from extracted RNA, that served as the sequencing template. Only in-frame clones appear in the TCRdb table, and some are missing; sequencing was by immunoSEQ multiplex PCR. In the table there are some 190,000 clones, more than 50% of which are singletons. The data were taken from a study of CD8+ T cells in alopecia areata. At the level of the study: Among treated patients, oral tofacitinib was administered at 5 to 10 mg twice daily. Study conclusions and caveats: Significant decreases in scalp clonality and expanded CD8+ clones followed tofacitinib treatment.

Sample treatment: oral pan-JAK inhibitor, 5-10 mg twice daily. The sequence was obtained from a human donor with alopecia areata. Source: CD4+ T cells sorted from blood, taken at week 24, from a patient treated with tofacitinib. The genes are TRBV10-3 and TRBJ1-6; D possibly corresponds to TRBD1 (6 bases). CDR3 nucleotides: TGTGCCATCAGTGAACAGGGATCCAATTCACCCCTCCACTTT. Protein: CAISEQGSNSPLHF.